This entry lists 32 T cell receptor beta chains sequenced from one sample in a study of a mutant IDH1 vaccine in newly diagnosed glioma. Indicated time point: baseline, week 1 (first vaccination visit). Treatment defined: pre-vaccination baseline after standard-of-care therapy. TCRdb keeps only in-frame clones here, not all; method: immunoSEQ multiplex PCR. This table holds approximately 52,000 clones, roughly 80% found once. Sequenced here: PBMCs, sampled from a glioma patient treated with radiotherapy, temozolomide or both. The receptors stem from a woman between 40 and 50 years old with glioma.

This clone has only one observation. This chain links TRBV19 with TRBJ1-2, with D perhaps TRBD1 (5 bases). V was shortened by 5 bases and J by 3 bases, with 16 bases between the two germline ends. CDR3 length equals 15 residues. Germline V CDR1 and CDR2: LNHDA, SQIVND (reference sequence). The CDR3 DNA follows: TGTGCCAGTAGTCCCCTGGAGGGGTTGGACTATGGCTACACCTTC. Translating gives CASSPLEGLDYGYTF.

The chain has TRBV7-2 and TRBJ1-1; D gene unclear. CDR1 and CDR2 (germline): SGHTA, FQGNSA. The CDR3 extends over 14 amino acids. The ends were cut back, 5 bases at V and 4 bases at J, with 14 bases in the middle. The CDR3 DNA follows: TGTGCCAGCAGCCAGAATGCCGTCGCCACTGAAGCTTTCTTT. It encodes CASSQNAVATEAFF.

The chain couples TRBV2 to TRBJ1-1; D is perhaps TRBD1 (6 bases). The CDR3 totals 13 residues. Between the trimmed V and J ends, which lost 4 bases and 4 bases, there was a span of 10 bases. Germline lookup yields CDR1 SNHLY and CDR2 FYNNEI. CDR3 in amino acids: CASSGEGVTEAFF. The CDR3 DNA reads as TGTGCCAGCAGTGGGGAGGGGGTCACTGAAGCTTTCTTT.

There are a few counts of this clone. This rearrangement joins TRBV9 to TRBJ1-1, with unresolved D. Germline loops: CDR1 SGDLS, CDR2 YYNGEE. Trimming took off 2 bases at V and 1 base at J, with 6 bases between the two ends. The CDR3 loop spans 13 amino acids. In DNA, the CDR3 is TGTGCCAGCAGCGTCACCACGAACACTGAAGCTTTCTTT. Translating it yields CASSVTTNTEAFF.

The rearrangement uses TRBV19 and TRBJ1-2, with 8 bases fitting TRBD1. V gave up 3 bases and J gave up 5 bases; unmatched junction bases: 2. The CDR3 has 13 residues. CDR1 is LNHDA and CDR2 is SQIVND in the germline V gene (reference sequence). The DNA of the CDR3 is TGTGCCAGTAGTATCTGGACAGGGTATGGCTACACCTTC. It codes for CASSIWTGYGYTF.

This clone has a single count. V gene TRBV5-1 combines with J gene TRBJ1-5; D is undetermined. Germline V gene sequence: CDR1 SGHRS, CDR2 YFSETQ. Trimming took off 1 base at V and 4 bases at J, with 12 bases between the two ends. The CDR3 is 15 residues long. The CDR3 region is CASSLQGNPNQPQHF. CDR3 DNA sequence: TGCGCCAGCAGCTTGCAAGGGAACCCAAATCAGCCCCAGCATTTT.

This clone was counted a single time. The gene calls are TRBV30 and TRBJ2-1; possibly TRBD1 or TRBD2 for D (5 bases each). The CDR3 consists of 13 residues. Per the germline V gene, CDR1 is GTSNPN and CDR2 is SVGIG (reference sequence). Between the trimmed V and J ends, which lost 8 bases and 6 bases, there was a span of 17 bases. Here the CDR3 reads CAGGRQGLNEQFF. CDR3 DNA: TGTGCCGGGGGTCGGCAGGGCCTCAATGAGCAGTTCTTC. The variable domain in full, completed from reference TRBV30 and TRBJ2-1, reads SQTIHQWPATLVQPVGSPLSLECTVEGTSNPNLYWYRQAAGRGLQLLFYSVGIGQISSEVPQNLSASRPQDRQFILSSKKLLLSDSGFYLCAGGRQGLNEQFFGPGTRLTVL.

This chain uses TRBV7-6 with TRBJ2-2; 9 bases fit TRBD2. Germline V gene lookup returns CDR1 SGHVS and CDR2 FNYEAQ. Germline trimming cut 5 bases from V and 3 bases from J; bases unmatched to any gene: 7. This CDR3 is built from 16 residues. The chain's CDR3 is CASSALAGADTGELFF. The CDR3 DNA reads TGTGCCAGCAGCGCCTTAGCGGGGGCCGACACCGGGGAGCTGTTTTTT.

The chain has TRBV19 and TRBJ1-1, with 7 bases lining up with TRBD1. CDR3 length: 16 residues. Germline V gene sequence: CDR1 LNHDA, CDR2 SQIVND (reference sequence). With V trimmed by 6 bases and J by 1 base, 11 bases remained unmatched. As DNA, the CDR3 is TGTGCCAGTAGACCCAAACCCAGGACAGGGAACACTGAAGCTTTCTTT. Amino acids: CASRPKPRTGNTEAFF.

The rearrangement joins TRBV10-1 to TRBJ2-7; the D gene is possibly TRBD2 (6 bases). The V gene lost 3 bases and the J gene lost 2 bases, with 8 bases spanning the gap. Germline V gene data show CDR1 as WNHNN and CDR2 as SYGVQD (reference sequence). This CDR3 has 13 amino acids. CDR3 region: CASSDGGTYEQYF. CDR3 nucleotide sequence: TGCGCCAGCAGTGATGGGGGGACCTACGAGCAGTACTTC.

The chain couples TRBV27 to TRBJ1-4; D remains ambiguous. Trimming left V 3 bases short and J 6 bases short, with 8 bases between. The CDR3 runs 13 residues. The germline V gene encodes CDR1 MNHEY and CDR2 SMNVEV (reference sequence). CDR3 coding DNA: TGTGCCAGCAGTTTTAGGTTTGATGAAAAACTGTTTTTT. The encoded protein is CASSFRFDEKLFF.

The chain links TRBV23-1 to TRBJ1-6; D unclear. TRBV23-1 is an ORF; its function is uncertain. Trimming removed 0 bases from V and 7 bases from J, with 13 bases in between. This CDR3 region has 16 residues. The DNA of the CDR3 is TGCGCCAGCAGTCAATCGGCGGCAGCCCCCAATTCACCCCTCCACTTT. As protein: CASSQSAAAPNSPLHF.

This chain joins TRBV7-2 and TRBJ2-5; TRBD2 is a possible D gene (7 bases). The ends were cut back, 6 bases at V and 5 bases at J, with 19 bases in the middle. There are 15 residues in the CDR3. Germline CDR1 SGHTA, CDR2 FQGNSA. CDR3 coding DNA: TGTGCCAGCAGTTCTATGAGGGCGGGGGCGGAGACCCAGTACTTC. Translating it yields CASSSMRAGAETQYF. The full variable domain, in which reference TRBV7-2 and TRBJ2-5 provide the parts outside the CDR3, is GAGVSQSPSNKVTEKGKDVELRCDPISGHTALYWYRQSLGQGLEFLIYFQGNSAPDKSGLPSDRFSAERTGGSVSTLTIQRTQQEDSAVYLCASSSMRAGAETQYFGPGTRLLVL.

The V call is TRBV10-3, the J call TRBJ1-2; D remains ambiguous. This CDR3 comprises 13 residues. The germline gives CDR1 ENHRY, CDR2 SYGVKD. V was cut by 7 bases and J by 1 base, with 10 bases left in between. The CDR3 here is CAIKPQINYGYTF. DNA for the CDR3: TGTGCCATCAAACCTCAGATTAACTATGGCTACACCTTC.

This rearrangement joins TRBV19 to TRBJ2-2; D is perhaps TRBD1 (5 bases). This CDR3 region has 14 residues. Germline CDR1 LNHDA, CDR2 SQIVND (reference sequence). Trimming cost V 7 bases and J 4 bases, with 13 bases left between them. CDR3 DNA: TGTGCCAGTACCCAAGGGGTTACCACCGGGGAGCTGTTTTTT. Its translation is CASTQGVTTGELFF.

This clone was seen only a few times. V is TRBV25-1 and J is TRBJ1-1; D remains ambiguous. Germline V gene sequence: CDR1 MGHDK, CDR2 SYGVNS. CDR3 length: 12 amino acids. The V end was cut by 10 bases, the J end by 8 bases, with 17 bases between. The CDR3 region has the DNA TGTGCCACCAGACCGACGGTCGGCGAAGCTTTCTTT. Its translation: CATRPTVGEAFF.

This chain joins TRBV5-6 and TRBJ1-2; D unclear. V lost 7 bases, J lost 6 bases, and 10 bases lay in between. Germline V lookup: CDR1 SGHDT, CDR2 YYEEEE. The CDR3 is made up of 11 amino acids. This chain's CDR3 is CASGYSHGYTF. CDR3 coding DNA: TGTGCCAGCGGTTACAGCCATGGCTACACCTTC.

The chain uses TRBV19 and TRBJ1-1, with TRBD1 identical over 7 bases. Germline lookup yields CDR1 LNHDA and CDR2 SQIVND (reference sequence). J was trimmed by 4 bases and V by 5 bases; bases with no gene match: 13. CDR3 length equals 16 residues. CDR3 nucleotides: TGTGCCAGTAGTCCAGGGGTGGGACAGTTGGGCACTGAAGCTTTCTTT. This codes for CASSPGVGQLGTEAFF.

CDR3 protein: CASSFLDRENEQYF. CDR3 sequence (DNA): TGCGCCAGCAGCTTTTTGGACAGGGAGAACGAGCAGTACTTC. The rearrangement uses TRBV5-1 and TRBJ2-7; 8 nucleotides line up with TRBD1. The CDR3 runs 14 residues. Germline CDR1 reads SGHRS; CDR2 reads YFSETQ. Trimming at V came to 2 bases and at J to 5 bases, leaving 6 bases not matched to a gene. Full variable domain (outside the CDR3, taken from reference TRBV5-1 and TRBJ2-7): KAGVTQTPRYLIKTRGQQVTLSCSPISGHRSVSWYQQTPGQGLQFLFEYFSETQRNKGNFPGRFSGRQFSNSRSEMNVSTLELGDSALYLCASSFLDRENEQYFGPGTRLTVT.

In nucleotides, the CDR3 is TGTGCCAGCAGTGCGATCTCTAGCGGGGGGGCGAATGAGCAGTTCTTC. This sequence encodes CASSAISSGGANEQFF. This chain connects TRBV9 to TRBJ2-1; 12 bases are a match to TRBD2. Germline values: CDR1 SGDLS, CDR2 YYNGEE. This CDR3 region has 16 residues. V shed 5 bases, J shed 7 bases, and the junction held 10 bases outside the gene matches.

This clone was found once. The chain couples TRBV18 to TRBJ2-2, with 7 bases aligning to TRBD2. The J segment lost 6 bases and the V segment lost 0 bases, leaving 10 bases of the junction unmatched. The CDR3 spans 17 residues. Per the germline V gene, CDR1 is KGHSH and CDR2 is LQKENI. CDR3 DNA: TGTGCCAGCTCACCACCTATCAGCGCGGGGGTGCCCGGGGAGCTGTTTTTT. Its translation is CASSPPISAGVPGELFF. Full variable domain (outside the CDR3, taken from reference TRBV18 and TRBJ2-2): NAGVMQNPRHLVRRRGQEARLRCSPMKGHSHVYWYRQLPEEGLKFMVYLQKENIIDESGMPKERFSAEFPKEGPSILRIQQVVRGDSAAYFCASSPPISAGVPGELFFGEGSRLTVL.

This chain uses TRBV5-4 with TRBJ2-3, with 7 nucleotides matching TRBD2. J gave up 5 bases and V 6 bases, and 9 bases lay outside the gene matches. The CDR3 length is 14 residues. The V gene's germline CDR1 is SGHNT and CDR2 YYREEE (reference sequence). The CDR3 region is CASNGLGNIDTQYF. The CDR3 coding sequence is TGTGCCAGCAACGGACTAGGGAACATAGATACGCAGTATTTT.

This clone occurred once. V is TRBV6-5 and J is TRBJ2-7; no definite D call. The V end was cut by 10 bases, the J end by 6 bases, with 13 bases between. The germline CDR1 and CDR2 sequences are MNHEY and SVGAGI. The CDR3 has 11 amino acids. The CDR3, as DNA: TGTGCCACCTCGTATAAGGGCGAGCAGTACTTC. Its protein product is CATSYKGEQYF.

The rearrangement joins TRBV30 to TRBJ1-3, with a possible D match to TRBD1 (6 bases). CDR3 length: 15 residues. With 4 bases removed from V and 2 bases from J, the gap between germline ends came to 15 bases. The germline CDR1 and CDR2 sequences are GTSNPN and SVGIG (reference sequence). CDR3: CAWTRRGVPGNTIYF. CDR3 DNA: TGTGCCTGGACCCGAAGGGGGGTACCTGGAAACACCATATATTTT.

This clone appeared a few times. The chain couples TRBV21-1 to TRBJ1-2. TRBV21-1 is described as a pseudogene. The CDR3 is 12 amino acids. DNA for the CDR3: TGTGCCAGCAGCAAAAGCCCCCGGGGCTACACCTTC. Amino acids: CASSKSPRGYTF.

The chain links TRBV11-3 to TRBJ1-1; a weak D match, TRBD1 (6 bases). V lost 1 base, J lost 5 bases, and 8 bases lay in between. The length of the CDR3 is 13 residues. Germline V CDR1 and CDR2: SGHNT, YENEEA. In DNA, the CDR3 is TGTGCCAGCAGCTTAGTAGGGGGGACTGAAGCTTTCTTT. This translates into CASSLVGGTEAFF. Looking up the rest from reference TRBV11-3 and TRBJ1-1 gives the full variable domain: EAGVVQSPRYKIIEKKQPVAFWCNPISGHNTLYWYLQNLGQGPELLIRYENEEAVDDSQLPKDRFSAERLKGVDSTLKIQPAELGDSAVYLCASSLVGGTEAFFGQGTRLTVV.

The rearrangement links TRBV4-3 to TRBJ2-3, with D possibly TRBD1 on 6 matching bases. The germline V gene encodes CDR1 LGHNA and CDR2 YSLEER. The CDR3 contains 16 residues. Trimming took 0 bases from V and 6 from J, leaving 16 bases between them. The CDR3 spells CASSQEELLTGDTQYF. The CDR3 DNA sequence: TGCGCCAGCAGCCAAGAAGAGTTACTCACAGGGGATACGCAGTATTTT.

The chain recombines TRBV10-2 with TRBJ1-4; 10 positions agree with TRBD1. The germline gives CDR1 WSHSY, CDR2 SAAADI. This CDR3 comprises 14 residues. Unmatched junction bases numbered 3, after V lost 5 bases and J lost 6 bases. The CDR3 is CASSRTGGDEKLFF. The CDR3 DNA reads as TGCGCCAGCAGTCGGACAGGGGGGGATGAAAAACTGTTTTTT.

The chain joins TRBV7-9 to TRBJ2-5, with 10 bases identical to TRBD1. The V segment lost 3 bases and the J segment 10 bases; nucleotides outside the gene matches: 8. From germline, CDR1 is SEHNR and CDR2 FQNEAQ (reference sequence). This CDR3 comprises 14 residues. This CDR3 reads CASSLTGGGEGQYF. CDR3 in DNA: TGTGCCAGCAGCTTGACAGGGGGCGGCGAGGGCCAGTACTTC.

CDR3 in DNA: TGCGCCAGCAGCCTGGATAGACCAGGGGGAAGTGAGCAGTTCTTC. Amino acid sequence: CASSLDRPGGSEQFF. The chain is built from TRBV5-1 and TRBJ2-1; TRBD1 matches at 7 bases. V lost 4 bases and J lost 9; bases outside the gene matches: 13. The V gene's germline CDR1 is SGHRS and CDR2 YFSETQ. The CDR3 is 15 amino acids.

The chain has TRBV30 and TRBJ2-7; the D is unclear. Germline assignment: CDR1 GTSNPN and CDR2 SVGIG (reference sequence). Trimming pared 3 bases from V and 4 bases from J, leaving 19 bases between. The CDR3 covers 15 residues. CDR3 amino acids: CAWRQVRHKGYEQYF. In nucleotides, the CDR3 is TGTGCCTGGAGGCAGGTACGACATAAGGGTTACGAGCAGTACTTC. Together with reference TRBV30 and TRBJ2-7, the CDR3 gives the full variable domain: SQTIHQWPATLVQPVGSPLSLECTVEGTSNPNLYWYRQAAGRGLQLLFYSVGIGQISSEVPQNLSASRPQDRQFILSSKKLLLSDSGFYLCAWRQVRHKGYEQYFGPGTRLTVT.

This sequence joins TRBV6-5 and TRBJ1-2; D possibly corresponds to TRBD1 (5 bases). The length of the CDR3 is 13 residues. Germline V gives CDR1 MNHEY, CDR2 SVGAGI. V was cut by 6 bases and J by 4 bases, with 12 bases left in between. Here the CDR3 reads CASRGPGSYGYTF. The CDR3 bases are TGTGCCAGCAGGGGACCAGGGAGCTATGGCTACACCTTC.